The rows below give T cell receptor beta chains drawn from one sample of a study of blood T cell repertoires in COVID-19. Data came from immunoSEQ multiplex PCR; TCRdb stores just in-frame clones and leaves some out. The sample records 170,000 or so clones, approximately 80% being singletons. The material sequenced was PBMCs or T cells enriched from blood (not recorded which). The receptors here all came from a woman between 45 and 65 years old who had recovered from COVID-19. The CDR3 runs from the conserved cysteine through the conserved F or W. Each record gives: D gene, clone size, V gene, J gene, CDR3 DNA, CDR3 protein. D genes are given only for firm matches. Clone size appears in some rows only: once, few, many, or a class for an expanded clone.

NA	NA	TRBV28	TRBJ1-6	TGTGCCAGCAGTTTACCCCACAGGCCAAATTCACCCCTCCACTTT	CASSLPHRPNSPLHF
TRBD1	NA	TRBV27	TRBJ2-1	TGTGCCACTACAACAGGGGTTTTCTTTGGGAATGAGCAGTTCTTC	CATTTGVFFGNEQFF
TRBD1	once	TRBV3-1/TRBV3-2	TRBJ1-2	TGTGCCAGCAGCCAAGGGCGCCCGACAGGGTACGGCTACACCTTC	CASSQGRPTGYGYTF
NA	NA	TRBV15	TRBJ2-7	TGTGCCACCAGCAGAGAGGAGGGGGGGCGGAGGGACTACGAGCAGTACTTC	CATSREEGGRRDYEQYF
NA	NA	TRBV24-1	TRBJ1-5	TGTGCCACCAGTGAAGCAAGGGGGAATCAGCCCCAGCATTTT	CATSEARGNQPQHF
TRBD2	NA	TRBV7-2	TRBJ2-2	TGTGCCAGCAGCTTACTAGCGGGAGTGGGGACCGGGGAGCTGTTTTTT	CASSLLAGVGTGELFF
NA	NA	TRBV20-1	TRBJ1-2	TGCAGTGCTACGGGGAACTATGGCTACACCTTC	CSATGNYGYTF
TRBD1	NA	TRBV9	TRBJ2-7	TGTGCCAGCAGCGTAGGGGACAGAAGCTACGAGCAGTACTTC	CASSVGDRSYEQYF
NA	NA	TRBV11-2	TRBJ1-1	TGTGCCAGCAGCTTAGGCATTGGGGCCGTGACTGAAGCTTTCTTT	CASSLGIGAVTEAFF
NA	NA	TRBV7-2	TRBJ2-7	TGTGCCAGCAGCCCCCTAAGCGAGCAGTACTTC	CASSPLSEQYF
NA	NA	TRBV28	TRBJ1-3	TGTGCCAGCAGTTTATCGGGCAGGGGAGACACCATATATTTT	CASSLSGRGDTIYF
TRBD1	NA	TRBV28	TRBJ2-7	TGTGCCAGCAGTTTCCCCCTTACCACGACAGGGCCATTCTCCTACGAGCAGTACTTC	CASSFPLTTTGPFSYEQYF
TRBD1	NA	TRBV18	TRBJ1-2	TGTGCCAGCTCAACAGATATGGCAGGGGGTTCCTATGGCTACACCTTC	CASSTDMAGGSYGYTF
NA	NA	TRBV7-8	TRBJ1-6	TGTGCCAGCAGCTTAGAACCGAGACAGCTTAATTCACCCCTCCACTTT	CASSLEPRQLNSPLHF
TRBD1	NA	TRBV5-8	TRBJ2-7	TGTGCCAGCAGCTACCGGGACAGGGGCTACGAGCAGTACTTC	CASSYRDRGYEQYF
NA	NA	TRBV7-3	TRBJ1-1	TGTGCCAGCAGCCTCGACGGGCAGGGAGGAACTGAAGCTTTCTTT	CASSLDGQGGTEAFF
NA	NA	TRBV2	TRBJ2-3	TGTGCCAGCAGAGCGGCCGTTAGCACAGATACGCAGTATTTT	CASRAAVSTDTQYF
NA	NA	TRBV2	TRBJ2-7	TGTGCCAGCAGTCTTCAGGGGGGCGAGCAGTACTTC	CASSLQGGEQYF
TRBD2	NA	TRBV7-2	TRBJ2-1	TGTGCCAGCAGCTTAGGGACTAGCGGGACGGATGAGCAGTTCTTC	CASSLGTSGTDEQFF
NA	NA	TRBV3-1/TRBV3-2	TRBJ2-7	TGTGCCAGCAGCCTAACCGCGGCACCTCGCAACGAGCAGTACTTC	CASSLTAAPRNEQYF
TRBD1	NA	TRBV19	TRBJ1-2	TGTGCCAGTAGTCCCCCCTCAGGGGGCGCCGGCTATGGCTACACCTTC	CASSPPSGGAGYGYTF
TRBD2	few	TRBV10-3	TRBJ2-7	TGTGCCATCAGTGATTCTAGCGGGTGGTCCTACGAGCAGTACTTC	CAISDSSGWSYEQYF
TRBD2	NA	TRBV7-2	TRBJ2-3	TGTGCCAGCTCCCAAGCGGGGGATACGCAGTATTTT	CASSQAGDTQYF
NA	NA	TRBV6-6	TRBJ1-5	TGTGCCTGTCAAACAGGGAATCAGCCCCAGCATTTT	CACQTGNQPQHF
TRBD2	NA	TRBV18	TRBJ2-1	TGTGCCAGCTCCCGGGGGGGAGGTGAGCAGTTCTTC	CASSRGGGEQFF
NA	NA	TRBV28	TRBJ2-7	TGTGCCACCCTCACCGGGAGTATCTACGAGCAGTACTTC	CATLTGSIYEQYF
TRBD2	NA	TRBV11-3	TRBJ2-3	TGTGCCAGCAGCTTAGGGACTAGCGATACAGATACGCAGTATTTT	CASSLGTSDTDTQYF
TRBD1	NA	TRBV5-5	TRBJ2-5	TGTGCCAGCAGCTTTGACAGGGTGGTGGAGACCCAGTACTTC	CASSFDRVVETQYF
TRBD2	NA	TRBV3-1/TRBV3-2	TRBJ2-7	TGTGCCAGCAGCCATTTGACCACTAGCGGGAGCTCCTACGAGCAGTACTTC	CASSHLTTSGSSYEQYF
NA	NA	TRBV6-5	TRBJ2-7	TGTGCCAGCAGTTATTCCCCCGACAGCTACGAGCAGTACTTC	CASSYSPDSYEQYF
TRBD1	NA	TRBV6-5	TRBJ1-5	TGTGCCAGCGCAGGGGGCTCTTCCAATCAGCCCCAGCATTTT	CASAGGSSNQPQHF
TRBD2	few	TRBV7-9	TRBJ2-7	TGTGCCAGCAGCTTAGCAGCGAGCGGGGGTCCCTACGAGCAGTACTTC	CASSLAASGGPYEQYF
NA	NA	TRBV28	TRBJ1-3	TGTGCCAGCAGCCCAGCAATTGACAGAGCCATATATTTT	CASSPAIDRAIYF
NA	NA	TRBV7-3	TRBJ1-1	TGTGCCAGCAGCTTACACGGACAGAACACTGAAGCTTTCTTT	CASSLHGQNTEAFF
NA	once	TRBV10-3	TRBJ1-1	TGTGCCATCAAATCACAGAACACTGAAGCTTTCTTT	CAIKSQNTEAFF
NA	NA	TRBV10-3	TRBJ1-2	TGTGCCATCAGTGCGGATAAGGGGGGCTACACCTTC	CAISADKGGYTF
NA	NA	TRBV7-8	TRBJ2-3	TGTGCCAGCAGCTTAATGCGGGCGGGGCAGACAGATACGCAGTATTTT	CASSLMRAGQTDTQYF
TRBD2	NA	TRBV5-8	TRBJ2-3	TGTGCCAGCAGCCTCCGACTAGCGGGCCGCGGTACGCAGTATTTT	CASSLRLAGRGTQYF
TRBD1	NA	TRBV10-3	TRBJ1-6	TGTGCCATCAGTGTGGGACAGGGGGATTCACCCCTCCACTTT	CAISVGQGDSPLHF
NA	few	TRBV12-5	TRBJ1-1	TGTGCTACCCAAAAAACAGGGATGAACACTGAAGCTTTCTTT	CATQKTGMNTEAFF
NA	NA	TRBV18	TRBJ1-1	TGTGCCAGCTCAGGGACATCGAACACTGAAGCTTTCTTT	CASSGTSNTEAFF
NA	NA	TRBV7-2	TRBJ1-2	TGTGCCAGCAGCTTAGTATCCAGAGCAGAGGGTGGCTACACCTTC	CASSLVSRAEGGYTF
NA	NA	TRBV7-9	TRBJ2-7	TGTGCCAGCAGCTTATCAGGTTTTTCCTACGAGCAGTACTTC	CASSLSGFSYEQYF
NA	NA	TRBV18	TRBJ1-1	TGTGCCAGCTCACCAGCGGGGCAATCGAACACTGAAGCTTTCTTT	CASSPAGQSNTEAFF
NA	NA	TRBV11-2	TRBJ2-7	TGTGCCAGCAGCTTAGGGGCGGGGTCGAGGTACGAGCAGTACTTC	CASSLGAGSRYEQYF
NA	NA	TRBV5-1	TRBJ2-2	TGCGCCAGCAGCCGGGATGTGGGTAGCGGGAACACCGGGGAGCTGTTTTTT	CASSRDVGSGNTGELFF
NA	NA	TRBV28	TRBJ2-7	TGTGCCAGCAGTTTGTCTAGCGCGAACTACGAGCAGTACTTC	CASSLSSANYEQYF
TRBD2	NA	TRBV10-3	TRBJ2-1	TGTGCCATCAGTGAGTCCCTCCCTGCGGGAGCGGTTTCCGATGAGCAGTTCTTC	CAISESLPAGAVSDEQFF
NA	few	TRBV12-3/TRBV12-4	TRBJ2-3	TGTGCAAGCAGGGAGTTAGTTTCAGATACGCAGTATTTT	CASRELVSDTQYF
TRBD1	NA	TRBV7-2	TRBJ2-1	TGTGCCAGCAGCTTGTGGACAGGTAGAGATGAGCAGTTCTTC	CASSLWTGRDEQFF
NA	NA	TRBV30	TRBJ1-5	TGTGCCTGGACTTTACCAGGCCTAAATCAGCCCCAGCATTTT	CAWTLPGLNQPQHF
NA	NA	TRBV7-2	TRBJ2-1	TGTGCCAGCAGCTTAGCAGGGGTGGGGCAGTTCTTC	CASSLAGVGQFF
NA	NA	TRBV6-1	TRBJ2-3	TGTGCCAGCAGTGAAACAACATGGAGAGATACGCAGTATTTT	CASSETTWRDTQYF
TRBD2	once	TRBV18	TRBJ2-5	TGTGCCAGCTCACCACGTTGGACTAGCGGGAGACAGGAGACCCAGTACTTC	CASSPRWTSGRQETQYF